Following are 17 T cell receptor beta chains from one sample sequenced in a study of control samples from healthy donors and cancer patients. Here immunoSEQ multiplex PCR was the method, and the copy in TCRdb shows in-frame clones only, minus some. The data show 140,000 to 150,000 clones, with 90% to 95% seen just once and roughly 6.2% held by the top ten. Sequencing input: blood. These receptors all come from a man between 18 and 35 years old in good health.

This clone was detected only once. This chain connects TRBV2 to TRBJ1-2; D unclear. V was cut by 2 bases and J by 5 bases, with 6 bases left in between. The CDR3 sequence is 12 residues long. Germline assignment: CDR1 SNHLY and CDR2 FYNNEI. This CDR3 reads CASSENGYGYTF. The CDR3 coding sequence is TGTGCCAGCAGTGAAAATGGGTATGGCTACACCTTC.

This clone was detected a few times. V usage is TRBV25-1 and J usage is TRBJ1-3; TRBD1 matches 12 bases. The V gene end was trimmed by 3 bases and the J gene end by 2 bases; junction bases not matched to a gene: 5. In germline, CDR1 is MGHDK, CDR2 SYGVNS. This CDR3 has 17 residues. Written as DNA, the CDR3 is TGTGCCAGCAGTGAGGGACAGGGGGCTTTTCCTGGAAACACCATATATTTT. Translation gives CASSEGQGAFPGNTIYF.

J is TRBJ1-4 and V is TRBV10-3; 10 nucleotides line up with TRBD1. This CDR3 contains 14 residues. Unmatched junction bases numbered 10, after V lost 10 bases and J lost 8 bases. Germline V gene sequence: CDR1 ENHRY, CDR2 SYGVKD. In DNA, the CDR3 is TGTGCCACGATGGACGGGACAGGGGACGAAAAACTGTTTTTT. Protein: CATMDGTGDEKLFF.

The J gene is TRBJ2-7, the V gene TRBV2, with 9 bases matching TRBD2. The ends lost 11 bases at V and 4 bases at J; junction bases unmatched: 9. The CDR3 contains 13 residues. Germline values: CDR1 SNHLY, CDR2 FYNNEI. In DNA, the CDR3 is TGTGCCCTCGCTCGGACTAGCGTGTACGAGCAGTACTTC. It is translated as CALARTSVYEQYF.

The gene calls are TRBV3-1 (or the pseudogene TRBV3-2) and TRBJ1-2; 10 nucleotides line up with TRBD1. This CDR3 comprises 15 residues. Germline CDR1 and CDR2: LGHDT and YNNKEL (reference sequence). Unmatched junction bases numbered 4, after V lost 2 bases and J lost 4 bases. CDR3 residues: CASSQRDRGGYGYTF. CDR3 DNA sequence: TGTGCCAGCAGCCAACGGGACAGGGGAGGCTATGGCTACACCTTC.

V is TRBV19 and J is TRBJ1-1; 7 bases are a match to TRBD1. The V segment lost 5 bases and the J segment 1 base; nucleotides outside the gene matches: 7. The germline V gene has CDR1 LNHDA and CDR2 SQIVND (reference sequence). CDR3 length: 15 amino acids. The CDR3 loop reads CASSRGDSRNTEAFF. The CDR3 DNA is TGTGCCAGTAGTCGTGGGGACAGTAGGAACACTGAAGCTTTCTTT. The whole variable domain, remainder taken from reference TRBV19 and TRBJ1-1, is DGGITQSPKYLFRKEGQNVTLSCEQNLNHDAMYWYRQDPGQGLRLIYYSQIVNDFQKGDIAEGYSVSREKKESFPLTVTSAQKNPTAFYLCASSRGDSRNTEAFFGQGTRLTVV.

This chain connects TRBV2 to TRBJ1-2; D is ambiguous. The ends were cut back, 8 bases at V and 2 bases at J, with 6 bases in the middle. The CDR3 has 11 amino acids. The germline CDR1 and CDR2 sequences are SNHLY and FYNNEI. In DNA, the CDR3 is TGTGCCAGCTCGGGCAACTATGGCTACACCTTC. Translation: CASSGNYGYTF.

V and J are TRBV4-3 and TRBJ2-1, with 9 bases that match TRBD1. The CDR3 contains 17 residues. Unmatched junction bases numbered 10, after V lost 1 base and J lost 6 bases. Germline V gene lookup returns CDR1 LGHNA and CDR2 YSLEER. CDR3 sequence reads: CASSQVLPGQGLNEQFF. The CDR3 nucleotides read TGCGCCAGCAGCCAAGTTCTCCCGGGACAGGGCCTCAATGAGCAGTTCTTC.

The chain recombines TRBV9 with TRBJ1-5; TRBD1 might be the D (6 bases). V was trimmed by 0 bases and J by 4 bases, leaving 11 bases between them. Germline lookup yields CDR1 SGDLS and CDR2 YYNGEE. CDR3 length: 15 amino acids. The CDR3 loop is CASSVGDKLNQPQHF. The CDR3 DNA follows: TGTGCCAGCAGCGTAGGGGACAAGCTGAATCAGCCCCAGCATTTT.

The chain carries TRBV14 and TRBJ2-7; D is possibly TRBD1 or TRBD2 (6 bases each). CDR1 is SGHDN and CDR2 is FVKESK in the germline V gene. This CDR3 has 17 amino acids. V lost 4 bases to trimming and J lost 1 base, with 20 bases between them. The CDR3 DNA sequence: TGTGCCAGCAGCCCGGGGGCAGGGGCCCCCAGGTCCTACGAGCAGTACTTC. Protein product: CASSPGAGAPRSYEQYF.

V gene TRBV27 combines with J gene TRBJ1-1; possible D gene TRBD1, 6 bases. The V end was cut by 0 bases, the J end by 4 bases, with 12 bases between. CDR3 length: 15 amino acids. From germline, CDR1 is MNHEY and CDR2 SMNVEV (reference sequence). CDR3 DNA: TGTGCCAGCAGTTTATCGGGGGGGGCTGCCACTGAAGCTTTCTTT. Translating gives CASSLSGGAATEAFF.

The chain is built from TRBV27 and TRBJ2-7; D not certain. Germline CDR1 and CDR2: MNHEY and SMNVEV (reference sequence). Trimming removed 2 bases from V and 6 bases from J, with 14 bases in between. This CDR3 region has 14 residues. CDR3 region: CASSLGRRGIEQYF. The CDR3 coding sequence is TGTGCCAGCAGTTTAGGGCGGCGTGGGATCGAGCAGTACTTC.

The chain has TRBV5-6 and TRBJ1-2; weak D call: TRBD1 (6 bases). V gave up 1 base and J gave up 1 base, with 8 bases separating them. Germline lookup yields CDR1 SGHDT and CDR2 YYEEEE. This CDR3 spans 14 amino acids. DNA of the CDR3: TGTGCCAGCAGCTTGACAGGGATTAACTATGGCTACACCTTC. Translating gives CASSLTGINYGYTF.

The chain recombines TRBV7-9 with TRBJ1-1, with D possibly matching TRBD1 (5 bases). V lost 0 bases and J 5 bases, leaving 13 bases between the germline ends. Germline assignment: CDR1 SEHNR and CDR2 FQNEAQ (reference sequence). This CDR3 is 15 amino acids long. The CDR3 sequence is CASSLAQRGGTEAFF. For the CDR3, the DNA is TGTGCCAGCAGCTTAGCCCAAAGGGGAGGGACTGAAGCTTTCTTT. Looking up the rest from reference TRBV7-9 and TRBJ1-1 gives the full variable domain: DTGVSQNPRHKITKRGQNVTFRCDPISEHNRLYWYRQTLGQGPEFLTYFQNEAQLEKSRLLSDRFSAERPKGSFSTLEIQRTEQGDSAMYLCASSLAQRGGTEAFFGQGTRLTVV.

The chain employs TRBV7-9 and TRBJ1-1, with D uncertain. This CDR3 comprises 15 residues. Germline V gene data show CDR1 as SEHNR and CDR2 as FQNEAQ (reference sequence). Trimming shortened V by 5 bases and J by 4 bases, and 17 bases separated the two germline ends. The CDR3 is CASSPPGRMITEAFF. The CDR3, as DNA: TGTGCCAGCAGCCCCCCCGGGCGGATGATCACTGAAGCTTTCTTT.

This chain joins TRBV28 and TRBJ2-7; 7 bases map to TRBD2. Germline V lookup: CDR1 MDHEN, CDR2 SYDVKM. CDR3 length equals 20 residues. With V trimmed by 5 bases and J by 0 bases, 22 bases remained unmatched. The CDR3 sequence: CASSLTPTTSVSISSYEQYF. The DNA for the CDR3 is TGTGCCAGCAGTCTCACGCCCACCACTAGCGTATCGATCAGCTCCTACGAGCAGTACTTC. The whole variable domain, remainder taken from reference TRBV28 and TRBJ2-7, is DVKVTQSSRYLVKRTGEKVFLECVQDMDHENMFWYRQDPGLGLRLIYFSYDVKMKEKGDIPEGYSVSREKKERFSLILESASTNQTSMYLCASSLTPTTSVSISSYEQYFGPGTRLTVT.

The sample holds one count of this clone. The chain is built from TRBV10-3 and TRBJ2-7; 11 positions agree with TRBD1. CDR3 length equals 13 residues. In germline, CDR1 is ENHRY, CDR2 SYGVKD. V dropped 5 bases and J dropped 6; count of bases not matched to a gene: 3. The CDR3 sequence: CAISPGQGGEQYF. The CDR3 coding sequence is TGTGCCATCAGTCCGGGACAGGGGGGCGAGCAGTACTTC.